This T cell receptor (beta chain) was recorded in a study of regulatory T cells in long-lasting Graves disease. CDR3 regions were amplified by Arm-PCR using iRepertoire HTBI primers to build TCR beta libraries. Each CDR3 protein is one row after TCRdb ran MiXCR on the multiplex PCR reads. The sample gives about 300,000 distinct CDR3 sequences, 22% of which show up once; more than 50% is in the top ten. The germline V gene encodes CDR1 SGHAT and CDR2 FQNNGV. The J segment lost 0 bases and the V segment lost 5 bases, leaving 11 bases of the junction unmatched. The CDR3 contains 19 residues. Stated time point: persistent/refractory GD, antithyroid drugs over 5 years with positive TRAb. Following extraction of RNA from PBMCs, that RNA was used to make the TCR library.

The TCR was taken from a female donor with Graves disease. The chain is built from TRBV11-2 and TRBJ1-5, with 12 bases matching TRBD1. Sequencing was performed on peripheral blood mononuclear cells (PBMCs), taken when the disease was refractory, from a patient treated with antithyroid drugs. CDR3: CASSTATRDRGHSNQPQHF. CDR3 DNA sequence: TGTGCCAGCAGCACTGCAACCCGGGACAGGGGGCATAGCAATCAGCCCCAGCATTTT.